This T cell receptor (beta chain) was captured by sequencing in a study of T cells in women clearing cervical HPV infection (dated by TCRdb to 2017 to 2018). About the study as a whole: The cases were under 30 women with histologically confirmed HPV16-related CIN3 or worse, and 2 of these cases were invasive cancers. Controls were around 24 women whose single incident HPV16 infection cleared within 12 months without precancer or cancer developing. Blood from cases was collected at the visit where the lesion was first found, while blood from controls was collected once the infection could no longer be detected. For cases, a median interval of nearly 150 days, with an interquartile range of about 80 to 200 days, was observed between lesion detection and blood sampling. Since only a few of the women had HLA typing available, the possibility that HLA type was acting as a confounder could not be ruled out. The exploratory proof-of-principle case-control study was nested within the Guanacaste HPV Natural History Study in Costa Rica and compared TCR repertoires across cervical HPV16 outcomes. Cases were matched to controls by age within five years and by the year the sample was collected. Cases had a median age of about 34 years compared with 38 for controls, and baseline characteristics showed no significant differences between the groups. The parent cohort enrolled about 9,900 women aged 18 or older in Guanacaste, Costa Rica, in about 1992 to 1994 and followed the women for seven years. Quality controls consisted of five blinded duplicates per group, for a total of some 60 samples made up of approximately 50 participants and about ten replicates.

Every participant had a single incident cervical HPV16 infection, and women with prevalent HPV16 infections were excluded. Cervical HPV DNA was detected by MY09/MY11 PCR, and genotyping was performed by dot-blot hybridization. Fifteen mL of heparinized blood were centrifuged, and the buffy coat was split into aliquots, frozen at -30 degrees C, and then kept at -80 degrees C. Genomic DNA was extracted from buffy coat specimens using QIAGEN kits. To note about this clone: Its cognate antigen has yet to be identified.

The research as a whole found: Whether associations preceded infection or resulted from infection could not be shown with the cross-sectional design, and effector/memory subsets and HPV-specific T cells were not isolated. T-cell numbers per sample were unknown, so richness differences could reflect varying T-cell content rather than repertoire biology. By combining richness with V gene abundances, random forest classifiers separated cases from controls with an estimated AUC of about 0.83. Significantly higher TCR repertoire richness was observed in CIN3+ cases than in controls across sequencing depths, whereas no difference in evenness was found.

TCR beta CDR3 regions were amplified by multiplex PCR from an average of about 1,300 ng genomic DNA per sample using the immunoSEQ assay. To correct primer bias, the assay used a complete synthetic TCR repertoire to set an amplification baseline. The amplicons were sequenced on the Illumina platform. The original pipeline was this. Sequences were error-corrected by clustering with frequency ratios and a modified nearest-neighbor algorithm, then analyzed in the immunoSEQ Analyzer with IMGT gene definitions. At each rarefaction depth, TCR richness and evenness were averaged over 20 rarefaction repeats, and samples with fewer sequences than the depth were excluded. V, D and J gene relative abundances were compared between groups with Wilcoxon rank sum tests, applying FDR correction. Blinded duplicates gave an intraclass correlation of approximately 96% for TCR richness and an average of roughly 76% across around 66 gene segments. TCRdb limited this immuneACCESS table to in-frame rearrangements with V and J called. A share of clones is missing; checked studies link under half to unresolved V genes, and the rest is unexplained. The V and J calls and clone size were taken over from that table, and D and trimming were inferred from the DNA. The table of this sample itemizes 30,000 to 50,000 clones. The top ten hold about 5% of the sample.

The sample consisted of blood buffy coat. The receptor comes from a woman aged 18-70 years with a cervical HPV16 infection that either progressed to CIN3+ or cleared (not recorded which).

CDR3 loop: CASSLRGGNEQFF. Incomplete CDR3 DNA: TGTGCCAGCAGCTTAAGGGGAGGCAATGAG. The sequence links TRBV7-6 to TRBJ2-1; TRBD2 could be the D gene, as 6 bases match. Coverage ceases 3 residues before the CDR3 finishes, and the germline J gene fills in the end. V lost 2 bases and J lost 6 bases; the stretch between them is 8 bases long. The CDR3 measures 13 amino acids from cysteine to phenylalanine. Part of the CDR3 DNA is given, 30 bases translated from base 1. The germline V gene gives CDR1 as SGHVS and CDR2 as FNYEAQ. Joined to the reference TRBV7-6 and TRBJ2-1 proteins, this CDR3 gives the full variable domain: GAGVSQSPRYKVTKRGQDVALRCDPISGHVSLYWYRQALGQGPEFLTYFNYEAQQDKSGLPNDRFSAERPEGSISTLTIQRTEQRDSAMYRCASSLRGGNEQFFGPGTRLTVL.